Listed here are 27 T cell receptor beta chains from one sample, sequenced in a study of OX40 agonist ivuxolimab in advanced cancers. Clones were sequenced by immunoSEQ multiplex PCR, and TCRdb holds only the in-frame ones, with some missing. The sample includes 30,000 or so clones, about 87% of them seen just once. Here the sequenced sample was CD4+ or CD8+ T cells sorted from blood, taken in a trial of the OX40 agonist ivuxolimab. The receptors shown here come from an adult with an advanced solid tumor such as melanoma, head and neck, liver or kidney cancer.

The chain has TRBV6-5 and TRBJ1-1; 9 bases agree with TRBD1. The V and J ends lost 4 bases and 1 base, in that order; junction bases with no gene match: 4. This CDR3 contains 15 residues. Per germline, CDR1 MNHEY and CDR2 SVGAGI. The CDR3 DNA reads TGTGCCAGCAGTTCGCTGGACAGGGGGAACACTGAAGCTTTCTTT. It translates to CASSSLDRGNTEAFF.

V and J are TRBV25-1 and TRBJ2-5; 8 nucleotides line up with TRBD2. Trimming at V came to 8 bases and at J to 5 bases, leaving 4 bases not matched to a gene. Germline CDR1 and CDR2: MGHDK and SYGVNS. The CDR3 is 12 amino acids. Here the CDR3 reads CASRGGSETQYF. The DNA for the CDR3 is TGTGCCAGCCGGGGGGGGTCGGAGACCCAGTACTTC.

The chain's CDR3 is CASSPTTSGTYEQYF. In DNA, the CDR3 is TGTGCCAGTAGTCCAACGACTAGCGGCACCTACGAGCAGTACTTC. The chain combines TRBV19 with TRBJ2-7; 9 bases match TRBD2. There are 15 residues in the CDR3. The V and J ends lost 5 bases and 2 bases, in that order; junction bases with no gene match: 7. Germline V gene lookup returns CDR1 LNHDA and CDR2 SQIVND (reference sequence).

The rearrangement joins TRBV11-2 to TRBJ2-1; D unclear. The CDR3 length is 13 residues. Trimming removed 0 bases at V and 8 bases at J, with 8 bases between. Germline CDR1 SGHAT, CDR2 FQNNGV. The chain's CDR3 is CASSLDRDYEQFF. For the CDR3, the DNA is TGTGCCAGCAGCTTAGATCGTGATTATGAGCAGTTCTTC. The entire variable domain, with the rest obtained from reference TRBV11-2 and TRBJ2-1, is as follows: EAGVAQSPRYKIIEKRQSVAFWCNPISGHATLYWYQQILGQGPKLLIQFQNNGVVDDSQLPKDRFSAERLKGVDSTLKIQPAKLEDSAVYLCASSLDRDYEQFFGPGTRLTVL.

CDR3 protein: CSVARTDGYTF. The CDR3 DNA is TGCAGCGTTGCCAGAACTGATGGCTACACCTTC. The V and J genes are TRBV29-1 and TRBJ1-2; D is ambiguous. This CDR3 has 11 amino acids. CDR1 and CDR2 (germline): SQVTM, ANQGSEA. The ends were cut back, 4 bases at V and 6 bases at J, with 9 bases in the middle. The entire variable domain, with the rest obtained from reference TRBV29-1 and TRBJ1-2, is as follows: SAVISQKPSRDICQRGTSLTIQCQVDSQVTMMFWYRQQPGQSLTLIATANQGSEATYESGFVIDKFPISRPNLTFSTLTVSNMSPEDSSIYLCSVARTDGYTFGSGTRLTVV.

The rearrangement links TRBV9 to TRBJ2-5; D is ambiguous. Germline CDR1 is SGDLS and CDR2 is YYNGEE. The CDR3 consists of 14 residues. The V end was cut by 4 bases, the J end by 0 bases, with 10 bases between. In nucleotides, the CDR3 is TGTGCCAGCAGCCTGACTGATTACCAAGAGACCCAGTACTTC. Its translation: CASSLTDYQETQYF.

The chain joins TRBV6-5 to TRBJ1-5; D might be TRBD1 (6 bases). This CDR3 is 13 amino acids long. Trimming shortened V by 11 bases and J by 4 bases, and 15 bases separated the two germline ends. Germline values: CDR1 MNHEY, CDR2 SVGAGI. The CDR3 reads CACSTGFNQPQHF. The CDR3 nucleotides read TGTGCCTGCTCGACAGGATTTAATCAGCCCCAGCATTTT.

The chain couples TRBV6-5 to TRBJ2-5; 14 bases are a match to TRBD2. The CDR3 has 15 amino acids. Germline-derived CDR1 and CDR2 are MNHEY and SVGAGI. V lost 0 bases, J lost 9 bases, and 3 bases stayed unmatched. The CDR3 DNA is TGTGCCAGCAGTTACTCGATGACTAGCGGGGGGGCCCAGTACTTC. Its translation is CASSYSMTSGGAQYF.

The V call is TRBV5-1, the J call TRBJ1-1; TRBD1 agrees at 9 bases. Looked up from germline, CDR1 is SGHRS and CDR2 is YFSETQ. Trimming cost V 3 bases and J 0 bases; bases outside gene matches: 3. The CDR3 contains 15 residues. The CDR3 region is CASSSRQGVNTEAFF. CDR3 sequence (DNA): TGCGCCAGCAGCTCCCGACAGGGGGTGAACACTGAAGCTTTCTTT.

CDR3 coding DNA: TGTGCCAGTAGTATCCCGAGGGAGTGGGACGCCGAAGAGACCCAGTACTTC. This translates into CASSIPREWDAEETQYF. The chain is built from TRBV19 and TRBJ2-5; the D gene could be TRBD1 or TRBD2 (5 bases each). Deletions cut 3 bases from V and 3 bases from J, with 20 bases between. Germline assignment: CDR1 LNHDA and CDR2 SQIVND (reference sequence). The CDR3 totals 17 residues.

The V gene is TRBV11-2, the J gene TRBJ2-1; D is unclear. The V gene's germline CDR1 is SGHAT and CDR2 FQNNGV. This CDR3 comprises 12 residues. V was trimmed by 1 base and J by 5 bases, leaving 3 bases between them. CDR3 sequence reads: CASSLGNNEQFF. CDR3 nucleotides: TGTGCCAGCAGCTTAGGGAACAATGAGCAGTTCTTC.

This chain joins TRBV6-1 and TRBJ1-2; D gene ambiguous. CDR1 MNHNS and CDR2 SASEGT come from the germline V gene. The ends were cut back, 6 bases at V and 2 bases at J, with 16 bases in the middle. The CDR3 extends over 15 amino acids. The CDR3 bases are TGTGCCAGCAGCCCCCTCTCGCCGGGGAACTATGGCTACACCTTC. This codes for CASSPLSPGNYGYTF.

The chain combines TRBV5-4 with TRBJ1-4; 8 bases map to TRBD1. Germline lookup yields CDR1 SGHNT and CDR2 YYREEE (reference sequence). The CDR3 is made up of 13 amino acids. With V trimmed by 1 base and J by 8 bases, 1 base remained unmatched. This CDR3 reads CASSLQGAEKLFF. Written as DNA, the CDR3 is TGTGCCAGCAGCTTGCAGGGGGCGGAAAAACTGTTTTTT.

The chain recombines TRBV6-6 with TRBJ1-2; maybe TRBD1 (6 bases). Per germline, CDR1 MNHNY and CDR2 SVGAGI (reference sequence). The V gene lost 6 bases and the J gene lost 6 bases, with 17 bases spanning the gap. This CDR3 comprises 14 residues. The CDR3 loop reads CASSWGPTGNGYTF. In DNA form, the CDR3 reads TGTGCCAGCAGCTGGGGGCCGACAGGAAATGGCTACACCTTC.

V gene TRBV14 combines with J gene TRBJ1-1; 10 bases are a match to TRBD1. Germline CDR1 SGHDN, CDR2 FVKESK. This CDR3 spans 15 amino acids. The V segment lost 5 bases and the J segment 3 bases; nucleotides outside the gene matches: 6. This chain's CDR3 is CASSSRTGGDTEAFF. The CDR3 nucleotides are TGTGCCAGCAGCTCCAGGACAGGGGGGGACACTGAAGCTTTCTTT.

The gene calls are TRBV15 and TRBJ2-2; TRBD2 matches 11 bases. V lost 2 bases and J lost 1; bases outside the gene matches: 9. Germline values: CDR1 LNHNV, CDR2 YYDKDF (reference sequence). There are 19 residues in the CDR3. As DNA, the CDR3 is TGTGCCACCAGCAGACTCCACTCGACTAGCGGGGAGAACACCGGGGAGCTGTTTTTT. Protein: CATSRLHSTSGENTGELFF.

The chain links TRBV6-6 to TRBJ1-3; maybe TRBD1 (6 bases). The ends were cut back, 6 bases at V and 1 base at J, with 13 bases in the middle. Germline CDR1 reads MNHNY; CDR2 reads SVGAGI (reference sequence). The CDR3 loop spans 15 amino acids. CDR3 bases: TGTGCCAGCAGCCCGGACAGCGTGTCTGGAAACACCATATATTTT. Protein: CASSPDSVSGNTIYF.

The J gene is TRBJ1-2, the V gene TRBV27, with TRBD1 identical over 7 bases. Germline values: CDR1 MNHEY, CDR2 SMNVEV (reference sequence). The CDR3 extends over 17 amino acids. V dropped 3 bases and J dropped 2; count of bases not matched to a gene: 12. CDR3 residues: CASSFIEPTGPNYGYTF. CDR3 DNA: TGTGCCAGCAGTTTTATCGAGCCGACAGGGCCAAACTATGGCTACACCTTC.

J is TRBJ1-4 and V is TRBV4-2, with a weak D call TRBD1 (5 bases). The germline V and J ends were trimmed by 0 bases and 5 bases, with 10 bases remaining between them. The CDR3 has 15 residues. Germline CDR1 reads LGHNA; CDR2 reads YNFKEQ. The CDR3 nucleotides read TGTGCCAGCAGCCAAGATCAGGGAAGAAATGAAAAACTGTTTTTT. It codes for CASSQDQGRNEKLFF.

Here the CDR3 reads CASSQDAVRVNQPQHF. The DNA of the CDR3 is TGTGCCAGCAGCCAAGATGCCGTCAGGGTGAATCAGCCCCAGCATTTT. The chain employs TRBV4-2 and TRBJ1-5; possibly TRBD1 for D (5 bases). Trimming shortened V by 0 bases and J by 4 bases, and 13 bases separated the two germline ends. Per germline, CDR1 LGHNA and CDR2 YNFKEQ. This CDR3 comprises 16 residues.

The V call is TRBV5-4, the J call TRBJ1-1; D remains ambiguous. CDR1 is SGHNT, CDR2 YYREEE, per germline (reference sequence). The CDR3 has 13 residues. With 0 bases removed from V and 7 bases from J, the gap between germline ends came to 10 bases. In DNA form, the CDR3 reads TGTGCCAGCAGCTTGGGAGATACGAGTGAAGCTTTCTTT. Translated: CASSLGDTSEAFF. Full variable domain (remainder filled in from reference TRBV5-4 and TRBJ1-1): ETGVTQSPTHLIKTRGQQVTLRCSSQSGHNTVSWYQQALGQGPQFIFQYYREEENGRGNFPPRFSGLQFPNYSSELNVNALELDDSALYLCASSLGDTSEAFFGQGTRLTVV.

The chain has TRBV4-1 and TRBJ1-1; a possible D gene is TRBD1 (5 bases). Trimming left V 0 bases short and J 1 base short, with 9 bases between. The germline gives CDR1 MGHRA, CDR2 YSYEKL. This CDR3 has 15 amino acids. CDR3 sequence reads: CASSQDLGGNTEAFF. CDR3 bases: TGCGCCAGCAGCCAAGATCTGGGGGGGAACACTGAAGCTTTCTTT.

The chain links TRBV13 to TRBJ2-7; D unresolved. V was trimmed by 3 bases and J by 4 bases, leaving 10 bases between them. Germline loops: CDR1 PRHDT, CDR2 FYEKMQ (reference sequence). The CDR3 has 13 residues. The CDR3: CASSLFGKYEQYF. The DNA of the CDR3 is TGTGCCAGCAGCTTGTTTGGTAAATACGAGCAGTACTTC.

This chain connects TRBV7-6 to TRBJ2-3; TRBD2 aligns across 9 bases. Losses at the gene ends were 8 bases for V and 2 bases for J; bases not matched to a gene: 11. Germline CDR1 reads SGHVS; CDR2 reads FNYEAQ. The CDR3 extends over 16 amino acids. Here the CDR3 reads CASGFKTSGATDTQYF. In nucleotides, the CDR3 is TGTGCCAGCGGGTTCAAGACTAGCGGCGCCACAGATACGCAGTATTTT.

The chain recombines TRBV9 with TRBJ2-1, with a weak D call TRBD2 (5 bases). Trimming shortened V by 3 bases and J by 1 base, and 20 bases separated the two germline ends. Per the germline V gene, CDR1 is SGDLS and CDR2 is YYNGEE. The CDR3 runs 18 residues. As DNA, the CDR3 is TGTGCCAGCAGCGCCGGAGGAGGATTTGGTGGGTCCTACAATGAGCAGTTCTTC. Translated, it gives CASSAGGGFGGSYNEQFF. Supplemented by reference TRBV9 and TRBJ2-1, the full variable domain reads DSGVTQTPKHLITATGQRVTLRCSPRSGDLSVYWYQQSLDQGLQFLIQYYNGEERAKGNILERFSAQQFPDLHSELNLSSLELGDSALYFCASSAGGGFGGSYNEQFFGPGTRLTVL.

The V call is TRBV28, the J call TRBJ1-1; D is ambiguous. Germline assignment: CDR1 MDHEN and CDR2 SYDVKM. Deletions cut 4 bases from V and 0 bases from J, with 3 bases between. This CDR3 contains 12 residues. CDR3 sequence reads: CASSSVNTEAFF. As DNA, the CDR3 is TGTGCCAGCAGTTCAGTGAACACTGAAGCTTTCTTT.

The chain links TRBV29-1 to TRBJ1-4, with D perhaps TRBD1 (6 bases). Germline CDR1 reads SQVTM; CDR2 reads ANQGSEA. Trimming shortened V by 5 bases and J by 2 bases, and 9 bases separated the two germline ends. CDR3 length equals 13 residues. The CDR3, as DNA: TGCAGCGTTCCCCAGGGGACTAATGAAAAACTGTTTTTT. This encodes CSVPQGTNEKLFF.